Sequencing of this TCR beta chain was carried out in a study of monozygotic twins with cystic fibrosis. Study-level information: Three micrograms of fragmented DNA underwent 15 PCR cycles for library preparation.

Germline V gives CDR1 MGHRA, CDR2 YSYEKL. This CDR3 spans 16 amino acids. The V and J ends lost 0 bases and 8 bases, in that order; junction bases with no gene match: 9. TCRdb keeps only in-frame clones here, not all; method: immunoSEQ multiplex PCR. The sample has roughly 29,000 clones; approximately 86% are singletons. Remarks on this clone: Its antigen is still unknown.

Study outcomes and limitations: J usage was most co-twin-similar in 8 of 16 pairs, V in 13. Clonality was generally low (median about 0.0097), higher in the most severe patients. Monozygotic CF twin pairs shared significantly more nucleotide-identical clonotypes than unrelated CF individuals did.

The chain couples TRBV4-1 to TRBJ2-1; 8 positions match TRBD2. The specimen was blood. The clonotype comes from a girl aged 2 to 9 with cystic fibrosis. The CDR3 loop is CASSQEGVAGIYEQFF. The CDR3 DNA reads TGCGCCAGCAGCCAAGAGGGAGTAGCGGGAATCTATGAGCAGTTCTTC.